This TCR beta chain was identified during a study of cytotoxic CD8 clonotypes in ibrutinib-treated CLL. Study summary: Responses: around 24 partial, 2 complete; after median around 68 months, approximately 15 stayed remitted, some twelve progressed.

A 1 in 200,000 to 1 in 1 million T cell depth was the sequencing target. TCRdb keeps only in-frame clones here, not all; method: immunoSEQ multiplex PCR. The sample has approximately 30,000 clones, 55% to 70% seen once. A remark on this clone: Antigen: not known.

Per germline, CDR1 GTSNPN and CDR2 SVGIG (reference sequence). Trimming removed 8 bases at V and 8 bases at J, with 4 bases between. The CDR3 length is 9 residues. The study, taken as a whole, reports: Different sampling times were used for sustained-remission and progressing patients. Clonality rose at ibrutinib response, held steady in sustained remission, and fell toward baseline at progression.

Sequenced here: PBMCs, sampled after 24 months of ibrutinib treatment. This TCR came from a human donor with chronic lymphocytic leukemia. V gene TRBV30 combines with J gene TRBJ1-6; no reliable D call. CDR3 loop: CAPYSPLHF. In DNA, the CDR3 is TGTGCCCCCTATTCACCCCTCCACTTT.